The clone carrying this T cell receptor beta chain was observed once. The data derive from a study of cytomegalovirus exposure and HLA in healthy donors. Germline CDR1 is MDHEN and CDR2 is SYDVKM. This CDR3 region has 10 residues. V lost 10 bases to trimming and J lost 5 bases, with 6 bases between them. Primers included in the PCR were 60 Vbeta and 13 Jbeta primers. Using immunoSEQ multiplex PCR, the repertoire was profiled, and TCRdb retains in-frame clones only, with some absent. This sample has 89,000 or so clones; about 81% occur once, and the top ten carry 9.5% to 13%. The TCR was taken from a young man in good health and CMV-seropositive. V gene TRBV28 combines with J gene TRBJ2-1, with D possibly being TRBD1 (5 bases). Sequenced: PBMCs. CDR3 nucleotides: TGTGCCACAGGGAACAATGAGCAGTTCTTC. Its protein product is CATGNNEQFF.